This entry concerns a single T cell receptor beta chain. Its antigen is undetermined. The sample originates from a study of T cells in Graves' hyperthyroidism and ophthalmopathy. Overall study findings and caveats: In simple terms, a model built on 13 V-J features told ophthalmopathy apart from stable hyperthyroidism.

Authors of the study amplified TCR beta CDR3 regions from RNA transcripts. Using the HTBI primer set, a first-round RT-PCR was run on the TCR CDR3. TCRdb reprocessed the multiplex PCR reads via MiXCR and lists one record per CDR3 protein. The sample shows roughly 740,000 distinct CDR3 sequences, about a sixth of them seen only once. The CDR3 totals 12 residues. Germline assignment: CDR1 SGHTS and CDR2 YDEGEE. V was clipped by 4 bases and J by 6 bases, with 8 bases between them. Sequencing was carried out using blood. The chain has TRBV5-8 and TRBJ2-4; D unclear. The sequence was obtained from a man in his late teens or twenties with Graves' hyperthyroidism. The CDR3: CASSPRSNIQYF. CDR3 DNA: TGTGCCAGCAGCCCCCGCTCAAACATTCAGTACTTC.